The rows below give T cell receptor beta chains drawn from one sample of a study of a mutant IDH1 vaccine in newly diagnosed glioma. TCRdb's copy holds only in-frame clones and misses some; the assay was immunoSEQ multiplex PCR. The sample has over 80,000 clones, about 90% seen once. This specimen was PBMCs, taken from a glioma patient treated with radiotherapy, temozolomide or both. These receptors all stem from a woman aged 45-65 years with glioma. CDR3s include the opening cysteine and the closing phenylalanine or tryptophan. A D gene is named only where the DNA matches it firmly. Some rows mark clone size as missing; the rest say once, few, many or name a class of expanded clone.

j_gene	abundance	v_gene	d_gene	CDR3aa	CDR3nt
TRBJ2-5	NA	TRBV7-9	NA	CASSLRASVETQYF	TGTGCCAGCAGCCTCAGAGCTAGCGTAGAGACCCAGTACTTC
TRBJ1-1	NA	TRBV6-5	NA	CASSYSQRSEAFF	TGTGCCAGCAGTTATAGTCAGAGATCTGAAGCTTTCTTT
TRBJ2-5	NA	TRBV13	TRBD2	CASSAPAGGQETQYF	TGTGCCAGCAGCGCCCCAGCGGGAGGGCAAGAGACCCAGTACTTC
TRBJ2-5	NA	TRBV18	NA	CASSHGRDETQYF	TGTGCCAGCTCACATGGTAGGGATGAGACCCAGTACTTC
TRBJ1-1	few	TRBV30	NA	CAWSRSTFTEAFF	TGTGCCTGGAGTAGGAGCACCTTTACTGAAGCTTTCTTT
TRBJ2-7	NA	TRBV20-1	NA	CSARDGPEQYF	TGCAGTGCTAGAGATGGACCCGAGCAGTACTTC
TRBJ1-6	NA	TRBV5-6	NA	CASSHGRRAAGNSPLHF	TGTGCCAGCAGCCACGGGCGCAGGGCAGCGGGTAATTCACCCCTCCACTTT
TRBJ2-1	NA	TRBV5-1	TRBD2	CASSRRASGSSNEQFF	TGCGCCAGCAGCCGACGGGCTAGCGGGAGTAGCAATGAGCAGTTCTTC
TRBJ1-3	NA	TRBV7-9	NA	CASRYLRDTRSGNTIYF	TGTGCCAGCAGATACCTCCGGGACACCCGCTCTGGAAACACCATATATTTT
TRBJ2-3	NA	TRBV27	NA	CASSSRYKAQYF	TGTGCCAGCAGTTCCCGATATAAGGCGCAGTATTTT
TRBJ1-4	NA	TRBV9	NA	CASSSGTDKNEKLFF	TGTGCCAGCAGCTCAGGGACGGACAAAAATGAAAAACTGTTTTTT
TRBJ2-1	NA	TRBV2	NA	CASRQQGGEQFF	TGTGCCAGCAGGCAACAGGGCGGCGAGCAGTTCTTC
TRBJ2-3	once	TRBV19	NA	CASSSGSTDTQYF	TGTGCCAGTAGTAGCGGGAGCACAGATACGCAGTATTTT